Below are 9 T cell receptor beta chains sequenced from a single sample in a study of T cell responses to AZD1222 COVID-19 vaccine. Method: immunoSEQ multiplex PCR; TCRdb's copy keeps in-frame clones and lacks some. This sample has around 94,000 clones, with 85% to 90% found just once. The source was peripheral blood, collected on day 0 of AZD1222 vaccination. The receptors were gathered from an adult in good health.

The rearrangement joins TRBV4-2 to TRBJ2-7; no clear D. V was shortened by 3 bases and J by 3 bases, with 15 bases between the two germline ends. CDR1 is LGHNA, CDR2 YNFKEQ, per germline. The CDR3 contains 15 residues. The CDR3 here is CASSQVLYGVYEQYF. The CDR3 DNA reads as TGTGCCAGCAGCCAGGTCCTCTACGGCGTCTACGAGCAGTACTTC.

The CDR3 DNA reads as TGCAGCGTCGGGGAGGCGCTGGATGAGCAGTTCTTC. It is translated as CSVGEALDEQFF. The rearrangement uses TRBV29-1 and TRBJ2-1, with D possibly being TRBD2 (6 bases). Germline V gene data show CDR1 as SQVTM and CDR2 as ANQGSEA. This CDR3 is 12 amino acids long. The germline V and J ends were trimmed by 6 bases and 8 bases, with 14 bases remaining between them.

The chain uses TRBV21-1 and TRBJ1-6; the table's D call of TRBD1 was not tested on the DNA. TRBV21-1 corresponds to a pseudogene. The CDR3 runs 17 residues. DNA of the CDR3: TGTGCCAGCAGCAAAGAAGGAACAGGGACCCATAATTCACCCCTCCACTTT. Protein product: CASSKEGTGTHNSPLHF.

The rearrangement links TRBV6-5 to TRBJ2-7; 12 bases are shared with TRBD1. CDR3 length equals 14 residues. V shed 5 bases, J shed 7 bases, and the junction held 6 bases outside the gene matches. From germline, CDR1 is MNHEY and CDR2 SVGAGI. The CDR3 DNA reads as TGTGCCAGCAGTCAGGGACAGGGGGCGCGGGAGCAGTACTTC. Amino acid sequence: CASSQGQGAREQYF.

This chain links TRBV11-2 with TRBJ1-6; D is undetermined. V shed 5 bases and J shed 9 bases, with 14 bases lying between them. Germline assignment: CDR1 SGHAT and CDR2 FQNNGV. The CDR3 has 14 residues. CDR3 amino acids: CASSLEGRGSPLHF. The CDR3 nucleotides read TGTGCCAGCAGCCTCGAGGGCCGGGGTTCACCCCTCCACTTT.

The chain is built from TRBV11-2 and TRBJ1-5; tentative D call: TRBD1 (6 bases). The V gene's germline CDR1 is SGHAT and CDR2 FQNNGV. This CDR3 contains 13 residues. V was trimmed by 5 bases and J by 7 bases, leaving 12 bases between them. CDR3 loop: CASSLNREQPQHF. CDR3 DNA sequence: TGTGCCAGCAGCCTGAACAGGGAACAGCCCCAGCATTTT. Together with reference TRBV11-2 and TRBJ1-5, the CDR3 gives the full variable domain: EAGVAQSPRYKIIEKRQSVAFWCNPISGHATLYWYQQILGQGPKLLIQFQNNGVVDDSQLPKDRFSAERLKGVDSTLKIQPAKLEDSAVYLCASSLNREQPQHFGDGTRLSIL.

The chain carries TRBV11-2 and TRBJ2-2, with TRBD2 identical over 8 bases. The CDR3 totals 19 residues. CDR1 SGHAT and CDR2 FQNNGV come from the germline V gene. V lost 0 bases and J lost 4; bases outside the gene matches: 13. CDR3 amino acids: CASSLEVGTSGLRTGELFF. The CDR3 bases are TGTGCCAGCAGCTTAGAAGTGGGGACTAGTGGTCTTCGCACCGGGGAGCTGTTTTTT.

This clone was recorded once. V is TRBV12-3 or TRBV12-4 and J is TRBJ1-1, with no clear D. The CDR3 is 12 residues long. Trimming removed 3 bases from V and 8 bases from J, with 10 bases in between. The CDR3 spells CASSFIVGEAFF. For the CDR3, the DNA is TGTGCCAGCAGTTTTATCGTCGGGGAAGCTTTCTTT.

This chain uses TRBV5-1 with TRBJ1-1, with D tentatively TRBD1 (5 bases). Germline V lookup: CDR1 SGHRS, CDR2 YFSETQ. The V end lost 0 bases, the J end lost 3 bases, and 9 bases lay between the germline ends. This CDR3 comprises 14 residues. CDR3 bases: TGCGCCAGCAGCTTGGCAGGGACCGACACTGAAGCTTTCTTT. Its protein product is CASSLAGTDTEAFF.